The entry below gives a single T cell receptor (beta chain) sequence along with its context. Germline loops: CDR1 SGHAT, CDR2 FQDESV (reference sequence). V lost 6 bases and J lost 2; bases outside the gene matches: 10. The CDR3 is 16 amino acids. The sample originates from a study of blood T cell repertoires in COVID-19. Data came from immunoSEQ multiplex PCR; TCRdb stores just in-frame clones and leaves some out. Of about 150,000 clones listed, around 84% were seen once; the top ten hold roughly 1.5%. Sequenced sample: peripheral blood. The rearrangement links TRBV11-1 to TRBJ2-7; 10 nucleotides agree with TRBD2. The sequence was obtained from an elderly man with acute or convalescent COVID-19. The CDR3 DNA sequence: TGTGCCAGCAGTAGACCACCGGGACTAGCGACCTACGAGCAGTACTTC. Translation: CASSRPPGLATYEQYF.